This T cell receptor (beta chain) was recorded in a study of shared clonotypes between healthy human individuals. CD45RO-negative CD8 cells positively selected for CCR7 made up the naive population, which excluded terminally differentiated effector memory CD45RA+ cells. Participating donors were healthy, HIV-negative adults free of recent acute infections or vaccinations. With respect to this clone: The antigen is not known.

General study findings and limits: Generation probabilities were higher for clonotypes shared across all four sorted-subset donors than for unshared ones. Of the naive CD4 clonotypes, about 5% were shared across several donors.

Every immunoSEQ plate was one replicate of a subset's evenly spread DNA. Libraries were prepared by immunoSEQ multiplex PCR; TCRdb keeps only in-frame clonotypes and omits some of them. The sample carries around 1,900,000 clones, 80% to 95% recorded once. Germline CDR1 reads LGHNT; CDR2 reads FRNRAP. V lost 5 bases to trimming and J lost 2 bases, with 9 bases between them. CDR3 length: 13 residues. The specimen sequenced was naive CD8+ T cells from PBMCs. This sequence originates from a man between 18 and 29 years old in good health. Some clones in this sample may be carry-over from other donors' samples. This chain connects TRBV12-5 to TRBJ1-2, with TRBD1 as a possible D gene (6 bases). The CDR3 region has the DNA TGTGCTAGTGGTGACGACAGGAACTATGGCTACACCTTC. It specifies CASGDDRNYGYTF.